This T cell receptor beta chain was sequenced in a study of blood T cells in healthy people across ages. The authors ran a second PCR of about 7 to 11 cycles using a sample-barcoded 5' primer and a J-beta primer mix. TCRdb processed the 5' RACE reads anew with MiXCR; each CDR3 protein has one entry. The table includes about 1.6 million distinct CDR3 sequences, around 36% detected once. V dropped 8 bases and J dropped 6 bases, with 11 bases sitting between them. Looked up from germline, CDR1 is MNHNS and CDR2 is SASEGT. The CDR3 extends over 12 amino acids. The receptor was derived from a woman aged 25 to 39 in good health. Specimen: blood. The chain joins TRBV6-1 to TRBJ1-5; unclear D gene. The chain's CDR3 is CASYRAGQPQHF. CDR3 DNA sequence: TGTGCCAGCTACCGTGCAGGTCAGCCCCAGCATTTT.